The rows below give T cell receptor beta chains drawn from one sample of a study of graft-versus-host responses after intestinal transplantation. Profiling relied on immunoSEQ multiplex PCR, and the TCRdb table lists in-frame clones only, not all of them. The data hold tens of thousands of clones, with about 90% observed a single time. For these TCRs, the target antigens are not known. The sample in question was unstimulated CD8+ T cells sorted from spleen or lymph node cells, obtained before intestinal transplant. The source of these receptors is a human donor who received an intestinal transplant. The CDR3 runs from the conserved cysteine through the conserved F or W. The D gene is left open where the match is weak. Expanded clones are given a class, and other clones once, few, many or no size at all.

d_gene	abundance	v_gene	j_gene	CDR3nt	CDR3aa
.	.	TRBV25-1	TRBJ2-5	TGTGCCAGCAGACCCAGGGGCGGTGGAAAGACCCAGTACTTC	CASRPRGGGKTQYF
.	.	TRBV25-1	TRBJ2-1	TGTGCCAGCAGACTGGGGGGAGGCCCCAATGAGCAGTTCTTC	CASRLGGGPNEQFF
.	.	TRBV28	TRBJ1-5	TGTGCCACCTCGGGGGACCTCAATCAGCCCCAGCATTTT	CATSGDLNQPQHF
.	.	TRBV27	TRBJ1-5	TGTGCCAGCAGCCGGCAGGGAATCAATCAGCCCCAGCATTTT	CASSRQGINQPQHF
.	.	TRBV10-3	TRBJ2-1	TGTGCCATCAGTGAGTCGTACAGGGATGAGCAGTTCTTC	CAISESYRDEQFF
TRBD1	.	TRBV6-6	TRBJ2-5	TGTGCCAGCGGGGAGCGACAGGGTGGGACCCAGTACTTC	CASGERQGGTQYF
.	.	TRBV6-1	TRBJ2-7	TGTGCCAGCAGTGAAAGTTTTGAGTACGAGCAGTACTTC	CASSESFEYEQYF
TRBD1	.	TRBV9	TRBJ2-7	TGTGCCAGCAAGGGGGGGGACAGGGTGGGCCACGAGCAGTACTTC	CASKGGDRVGHEQYF
.	once	TRBV2	TRBJ2-3	TGTGCCAGCAGTGATTCGCCTACCCCAGATACGCAGTATTTT	CASSDSPTPDTQYF
.	.	TRBV19	TRBJ2-7	TGTGCCAGTAGTATAGGGGCAGGGGAGACCTACGAGCAGTACTTC	CASSIGAGETYEQYF
.	.	TRBV9	TRBJ2-3	TGTGCCAGCAGCGTAGGGGGGCGAGCTAGCACAGATACGCAGTATTTT	CASSVGGRASTDTQYF
.	.	TRBV9	TRBJ2-3	TGTGCCAGCAGCGCCCGGGATGGGAGCACAGATACGCAGTATTTT	CASSARDGSTDTQYF
TRBD1	.	TRBV2	TRBJ2-1	TGTGCCAGCATCACGACAGGGGGCTCCTACAATGAGCAGTTCTTC	CASITTGGSYNEQFF
.	.	TRBV19	TRBJ1-5	TGTGCCAGTTATGGGGGGGGCAATCAGCCCCAGCATTTT	CASYGGGNQPQHF
.	.	TRBV28	TRBJ1-2	TGTGCCAGCAGTTTACGGAGAGCGGGAGATGGCTACACCTTC	CASSLRRAGDGYTF
.	.	TRBV15	TRBJ1-5	TGTGCCACCAGCAGATCGAGACAGGTCGGTCAGCCCCAGCATTTT	CATSRSRQVGQPQHF
.	.	TRBV2	TRBJ1-4	TGTGCCAGCAGTGAATGGGGCACGGTGGGAAAACTGTTTTTT	CASSEWGTVGKLFF
.	.	TRBV7-6	TRBJ1-1	TGTGCCAGCAGCCCCCGGTGGGGGGAGTACACTGAAGCTTTCTTT	CASSPRWGEYTEAFF
TRBD1	.	TRBV5-1	TRBJ2-5	TGCGCCAGCAGCTGGGGGGACAGGGAGGAGACCCAGTACTTC	CASSWGDREETQYF
TRBD2	.	TRBV28	TRBJ2-7	TGTGCCAGCAGAAACGGGCTAGCGGGCGGGAGCTTCTACGAGCAGTACTTC	CASRNGLAGGSFYEQYF
.	few	TRBV7-9	TRBJ2-1	TGTGCCAGCAGCTTTCGTTTACAGATAGATGAGCAGTTCTTC	CASSFRLQIDEQFF
TRBD1	.	TRBV28	TRBJ2-7	TGTGCCAGCAGTCCTGGGACAGACGCCGGCGAGCAGTACTTC	CASSPGTDAGEQYF
TRBD1	.	TRBV6-5	TRBJ2-7	TGTGCCAGCAGTCCAGGGGGCGTCTACGAGCAGTACTTC	CASSPGGVYEQYF
.	.	TRBV5-5	TRBJ1-6	TGTGCCAGCAGCTTGTGGGGGCAGGGACCATATAATTCACCCCTCCACTTT	CASSLWGQGPYNSPLHF
.	.	TRBV15	TRBJ1-6	TGTGCCACCAGTGACAGACTTAATTCACCCCTCCACTTT	CATSDRLNSPLHF
.	.	TRBV6-5	TRBJ2-7	TGTGCCAGCAGTAATACAGGGTCCGAGCAGTACTTC	CASSNTGSEQYF
.	.	TRBV5-4	TRBJ2-1	TGTGCCAGCAGCCAGAAGGGGCTAGCGCCGGTCAGCTCCTACAATGAGCAGTTCTTC	CASSQKGLAPVSSYNEQFF
.	medium-sized	TRBV6-1	TRBJ1-5	TGTGCCAGCAGTTCGGACCCGGGATCTGGACAGCCCCAGCATTTT	CASSSDPGSGQPQHF
TRBD1	.	TRBV15	TRBJ1-5	TGTGCCACCAGCAGAGATCGGACAGGGAATCAGCCCCAGCATTTT	CATSRDRTGNQPQHF
.	.	TRBV7-8	TRBJ2-2	TGTGCCAGCAGCCCCTTGGCCGTCACCGGGGAGCTGTTTTTT	CASSPLAVTGELFF
TRBD1	.	TRBV27	TRBJ1-2	TGTGCCAGCAGTCTAACGGGACAGGGGGCTAACTATGGCTACACCTTC	CASSLTGQGANYGYTF